A single T cell receptor beta chain is shown here with its context. Its cognate antigen is unknown. Profiling relied on immunoSEQ multiplex PCR, and the TCRdb table lists in-frame clones only, not all of them. The sample shows roughly 1,800,000 clones, approximately 94% of them seen only once. The V end was cut by 5 bases, the J end by 3 bases, with 15 bases between. The germline V gene encodes CDR1 SGHDT and CDR2 YYEEEE. This CDR3 is built from 14 residues. Naive CD8 cells, CD45RO-negative and positively selected for CCR7, excluded terminally differentiated effector memory CD45RA+ cells. These data originate in a study of shared clonotypes between healthy human individuals. About the research overall: The plates for each donor numbered three CD4 naive, three CD4 memory, two CD8 naive and one CD8 memory.

General study results and limits: With several donors compared, 4.5% to 6.5% of naive CD4 clonotypes were shared.

This receptor was obtained from a man aged 18 to 35 in good health. Sequencing used naive CD8+ T cells sorted from blood. The rearrangement uses TRBV5-6 and TRBJ2-7, with a tentative D call TRBD2 (5 bases). The CDR3 loop is CASSTGIVDYEQYF. The CDR3 DNA sequence: TGTGCCAGCAGTACCGGGATAGTCGACTACGAGCAGTACTTC.